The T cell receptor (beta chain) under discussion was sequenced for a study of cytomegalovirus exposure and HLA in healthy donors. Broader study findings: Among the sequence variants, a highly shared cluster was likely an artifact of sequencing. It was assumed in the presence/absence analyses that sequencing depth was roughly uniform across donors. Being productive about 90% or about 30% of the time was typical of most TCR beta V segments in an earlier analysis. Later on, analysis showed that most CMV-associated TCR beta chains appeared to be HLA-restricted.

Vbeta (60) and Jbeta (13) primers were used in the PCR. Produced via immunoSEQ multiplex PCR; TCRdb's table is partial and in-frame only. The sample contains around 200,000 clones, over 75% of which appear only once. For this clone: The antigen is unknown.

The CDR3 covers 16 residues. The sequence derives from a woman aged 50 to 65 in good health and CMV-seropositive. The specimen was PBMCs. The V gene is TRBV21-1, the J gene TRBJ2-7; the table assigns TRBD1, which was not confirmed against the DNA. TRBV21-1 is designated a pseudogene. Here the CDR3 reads CASPTPGGTEDYEQYF. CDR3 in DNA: TGTGCCAGCCCGACCCCTGGAGGGACAGAAGACTACGAGCAGTACTTC.